Below are 8 T cell receptor beta chains sequenced from a single sample in a study of CD8 T cells in ankylosing spondylitis. For these receptors, no antigen is known. Study observations and caveats: Seemingly characteristic of ankylosing spondylitis blood was a TCR beta motif consisting of about 8 highly homologous variants.

TCRdb redid the calling of the 5' RACE reads with MiXCR, one entry per CDR3 protein. The top ten clones hold more than 14% of a sample with some 330,000 distinct CDR3 sequences, less than 9.5% of them seen once. The sequenced material came from blood, either unsorted or a sorted T cell fraction (not recorded which). These receptors were collected from a male donor with ankylosing spondylitis.

The table lists this clonotype with many counts. The chain carries TRBV20-1 and TRBJ2-7; the match to TRBD2 covers 8 bases. CDR1 is DFQATT and CDR2 is SNEGSKA in the germline V gene (reference sequence). This CDR3 spans 15 amino acids. The J segment lost 0 bases and the V segment lost 2 bases, leaving 6 bases of the junction unmatched. The CDR3 DNA is TGCAGTGCTAGACCACTAGCGGACTACTCCTACGAGCAGTACTTC. Its protein is CSARPLADYSYEQYF.

This clonotype was seen more than once but under ten times. The genes are TRBV5-8 and TRBJ1-2; D is ambiguous. The CDR3 totals 15 residues. From germline, CDR1 is SGHTS and CDR2 YDEGEE. Trimming shortened V by 1 base and J by 0 bases, and 10 bases separated the two germline ends. The CDR3 loop is CASSLQTGANYGYTF. CDR3 DNA: TGTGCCAGCAGCTTGCAGACGGGAGCTAACTATGGCTACACCTTC.

V usage is TRBV14 and J usage is TRBJ2-1, with 10 bases matching TRBD2. The V gene's germline CDR1 is SGHDN and CDR2 FVKESK. V gave up 4 bases and J gave up 11 bases; unmatched junction bases: 5. The CDR3 extends over 13 amino acids. The DNA for the CDR3 is TGTGCCAGCAGCCCCAGGACTAGCGGACAGCAGTTCTTC. Its translation: CASSPRTSGQQFF.

The V and J genes are TRBV4-3 and TRBJ2-3; no definite D call. The CDR3 runs to 16 residues. Germline values: CDR1 LGHNA, CDR2 YSLEER. Trimming pared 4 bases from V and 6 bases from J, leaving 20 bases between. CDR3: CASSPGGDPDGDTQYF. The CDR3 nucleotides are TGCGCCAGCAGCCCCGGTGGTGACCCCGATGGGGATACGCAGTATTTT.

The V and J genes are TRBV12-3 or TRBV12-4 and TRBJ1-4, with D hard to call. Trimming shortened V by 2 bases and J by 8 bases, and 12 bases separated the two germline ends. This CDR3 spans 14 amino acids. CDR3: CASSLFGLDEKLFF. The DNA for the CDR3 is TGTGCCAGCAGTTTATTTGGGTTAGACGAAAAACTGTTTTTT.

This clonotype was seen a handful of times. V usage is TRBV2 and J usage is TRBJ1-1; tentative D call: TRBD1 (6 bases). The length of the CDR3 is 17 residues. Trimming stripped 6 bases from V and 5 bases from J, with 25 bases between. Germline CDR1 SNHLY, CDR2 FYNNEI. This CDR3 reads CASSQYTGFSAGTEAFF. The CDR3 coding sequence is TGTGCCAGCAGCCAATACACAGGGTTCTCCGCGGGGACTGAAGCTTTCTTT. The full variable domain, in which reference TRBV2 and TRBJ1-1 provide the parts outside the CDR3, is EPEVTQTPSHQVTQMGQEVILRCVPISNHLYFYWYRQILGQKVEFLVSFYNNEISEKSEIFDDQFSVERPDGSNFTLKIRSTKLEDSAMYFCASSQYTGFSAGTEAFFGQGTRLTVV.

The chain is built from TRBV29-1 and TRBJ2-3; possibly TRBD2 for D (5 bases). CDR3 length: 13 amino acids. Trimming cost V 7 bases and J 2 bases, with 13 bases left between them. Germline V gives CDR1 SQVTM, CDR2 ANQGSEA. This CDR3 is CSAEDFTTDTQYF. For the CDR3, the DNA is TGCAGCGCGGAGGACTTCACCACAGATACGCAGTATTTT.

This chain links TRBV12-3 or TRBV12-4 with TRBJ1-6; D uncertain. Trimming pared 6 bases from V and 9 bases from J, leaving 18 bases between. The CDR3 loop spans 15 amino acids. The CDR3 protein is CASSQRSPTGSPLHF. CDR3 sequence (DNA): TGTGCCAGCAGCCAGCGATCTCCGACGGGTTCACCCCTCCACTTT.